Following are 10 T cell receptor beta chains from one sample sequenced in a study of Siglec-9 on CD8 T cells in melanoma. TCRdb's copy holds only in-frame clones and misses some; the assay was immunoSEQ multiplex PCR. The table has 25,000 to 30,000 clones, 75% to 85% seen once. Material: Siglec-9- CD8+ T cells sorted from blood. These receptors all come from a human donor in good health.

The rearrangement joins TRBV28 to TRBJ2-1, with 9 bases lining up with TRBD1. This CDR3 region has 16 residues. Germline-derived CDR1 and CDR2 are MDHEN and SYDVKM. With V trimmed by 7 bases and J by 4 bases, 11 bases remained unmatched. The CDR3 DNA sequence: TGTGCCAGCACCCTGGGACAGGGCTTACCTTACAATGAGCAGTTCTTC. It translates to CASTLGQGLPYNEQFF.

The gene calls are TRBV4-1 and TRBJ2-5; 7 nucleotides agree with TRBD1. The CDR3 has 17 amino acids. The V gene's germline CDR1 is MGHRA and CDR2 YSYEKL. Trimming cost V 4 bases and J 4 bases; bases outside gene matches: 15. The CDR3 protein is CASSLGPTGVVAETQYF. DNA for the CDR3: TGCGCCAGCAGCCTGGGACCTACAGGGGTTGTAGCAGAGACCCAGTACTTC.

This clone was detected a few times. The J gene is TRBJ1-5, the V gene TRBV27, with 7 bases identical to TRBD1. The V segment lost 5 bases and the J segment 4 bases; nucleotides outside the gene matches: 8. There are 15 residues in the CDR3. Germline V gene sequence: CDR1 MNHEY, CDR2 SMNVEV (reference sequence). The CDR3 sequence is CASSPDRVGNQPQHF. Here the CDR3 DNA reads TGTGCCAGCAGTCCAGACAGGGTAGGGAATCAGCCCCAGCATTTT.

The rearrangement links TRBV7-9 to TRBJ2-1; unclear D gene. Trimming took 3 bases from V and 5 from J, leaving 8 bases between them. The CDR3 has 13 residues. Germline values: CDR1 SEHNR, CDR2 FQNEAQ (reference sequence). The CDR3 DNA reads TGTGCCAGCAGCTTGGGCGGACACAATGAGCAGTTCTTC. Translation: CASSLGGHNEQFF.

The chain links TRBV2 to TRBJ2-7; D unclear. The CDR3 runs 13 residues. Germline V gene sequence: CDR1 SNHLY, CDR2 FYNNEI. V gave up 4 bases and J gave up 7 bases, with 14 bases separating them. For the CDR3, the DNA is TGTGCCAGCAGTGTTGCCATTTTCTGGGAGCAGTACTTC. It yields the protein CASSVAIFWEQYF.

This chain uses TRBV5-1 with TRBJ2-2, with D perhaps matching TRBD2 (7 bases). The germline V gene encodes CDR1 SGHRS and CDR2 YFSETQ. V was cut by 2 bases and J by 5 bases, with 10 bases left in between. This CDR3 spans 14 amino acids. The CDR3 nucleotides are TGCGCCAGCAGCTTTGGGAGGGGGACCGGGGAGCTGTTTTTT. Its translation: CASSFGRGTGELFF.

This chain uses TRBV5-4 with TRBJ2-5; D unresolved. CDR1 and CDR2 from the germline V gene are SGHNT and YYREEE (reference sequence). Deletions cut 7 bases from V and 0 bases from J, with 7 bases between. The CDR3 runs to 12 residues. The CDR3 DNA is TGTGCCAGCTCCAGGTACCAAGAGACCCAGTACTTC. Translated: CASSRYQETQYF.

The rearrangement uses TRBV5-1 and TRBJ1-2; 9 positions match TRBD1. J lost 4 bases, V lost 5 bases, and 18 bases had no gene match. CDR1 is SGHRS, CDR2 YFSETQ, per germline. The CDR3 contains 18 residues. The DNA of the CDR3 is TGCGCCAGCAGAGGGAACCCCAGGACAGGGGCGTATAGCTATGGCTACACCTTC. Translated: CASRGNPRTGAYSYGYTF.

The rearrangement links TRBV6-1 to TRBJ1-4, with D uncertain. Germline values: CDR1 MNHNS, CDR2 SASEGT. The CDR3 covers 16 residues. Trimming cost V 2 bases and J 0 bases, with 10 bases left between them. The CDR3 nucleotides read TGTGCCAGCAGTGAATTGTGGGCGACAACTAATGAAAAACTGTTTTTT. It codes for CASSELWATTNEKLFF.

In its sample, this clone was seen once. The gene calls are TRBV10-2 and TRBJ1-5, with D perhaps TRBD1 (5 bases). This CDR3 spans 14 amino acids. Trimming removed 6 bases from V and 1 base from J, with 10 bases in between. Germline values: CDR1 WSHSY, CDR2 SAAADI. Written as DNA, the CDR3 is TGCGCCAGCAGGGGGTGGGGGAGCAATCAGCCCCAGCATTTT. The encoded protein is CASRGWGSNQPQHF.